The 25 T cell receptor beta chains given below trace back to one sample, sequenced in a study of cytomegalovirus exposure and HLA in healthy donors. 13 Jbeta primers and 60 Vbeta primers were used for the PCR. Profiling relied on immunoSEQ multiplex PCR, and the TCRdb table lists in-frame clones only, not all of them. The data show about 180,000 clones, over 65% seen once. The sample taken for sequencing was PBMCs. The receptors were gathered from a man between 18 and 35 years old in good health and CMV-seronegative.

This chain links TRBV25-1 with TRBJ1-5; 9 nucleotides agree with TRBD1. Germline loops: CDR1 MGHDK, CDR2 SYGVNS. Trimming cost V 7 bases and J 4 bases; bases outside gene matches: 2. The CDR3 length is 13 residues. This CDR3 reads CASTGQGNQPQHF. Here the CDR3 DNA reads TGTGCCAGCACAGGACAGGGGAATCAGCCCCAGCATTTT.

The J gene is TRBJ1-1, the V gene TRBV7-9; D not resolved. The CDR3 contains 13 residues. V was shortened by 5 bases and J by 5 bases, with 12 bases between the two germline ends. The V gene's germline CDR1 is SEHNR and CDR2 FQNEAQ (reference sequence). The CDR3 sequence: CASSPEPGTEAFF. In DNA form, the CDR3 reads TGTGCCAGCAGCCCCGAACCGGGGACTGAAGCTTTCTTT.

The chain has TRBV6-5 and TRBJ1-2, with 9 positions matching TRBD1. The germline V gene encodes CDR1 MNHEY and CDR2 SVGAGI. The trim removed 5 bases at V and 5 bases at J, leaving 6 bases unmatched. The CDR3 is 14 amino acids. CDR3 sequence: CASSPDRGLYGYTF. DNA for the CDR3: TGTGCCAGCAGTCCGGACAGGGGTTTATATGGCTACACCTTC.

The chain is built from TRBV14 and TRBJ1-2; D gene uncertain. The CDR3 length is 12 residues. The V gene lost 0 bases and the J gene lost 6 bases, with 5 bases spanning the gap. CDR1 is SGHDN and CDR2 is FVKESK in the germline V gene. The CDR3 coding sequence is TGTGCCAGCAGCCAAGATGGGCATGGCTACACCTTC. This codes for CASSQDGHGYTF.

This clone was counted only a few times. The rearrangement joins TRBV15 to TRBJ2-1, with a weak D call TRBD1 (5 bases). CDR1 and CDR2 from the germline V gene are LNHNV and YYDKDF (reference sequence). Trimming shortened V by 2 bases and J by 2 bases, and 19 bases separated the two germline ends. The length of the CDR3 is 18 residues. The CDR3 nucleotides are TGTGCCACCAGCAGAAGAGAGATGGGTGGACACACCTACAATGAGCAGTTCTTC. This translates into CATSRREMGGHTYNEQFF. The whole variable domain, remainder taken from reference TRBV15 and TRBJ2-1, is DAMVIQNPRYQVTQFGKPVTLSCSQTLNHNVMYWYQQKSSQAPKLLFHYYDKDFNNEADTPDNFQSRRPNTSFCFLDIRSPGLGDTAMYLCATSRREMGGHTYNEQFFGPGTRLTVL.

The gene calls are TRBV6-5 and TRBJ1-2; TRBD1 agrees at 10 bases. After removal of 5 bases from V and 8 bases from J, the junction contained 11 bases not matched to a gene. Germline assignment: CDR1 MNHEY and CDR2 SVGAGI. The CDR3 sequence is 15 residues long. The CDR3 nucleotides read TGTGCCAGCAGTATTACGGACAGGGGGTGGGAAGGCTACACCTTC. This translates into CASSITDRGWEGYTF.

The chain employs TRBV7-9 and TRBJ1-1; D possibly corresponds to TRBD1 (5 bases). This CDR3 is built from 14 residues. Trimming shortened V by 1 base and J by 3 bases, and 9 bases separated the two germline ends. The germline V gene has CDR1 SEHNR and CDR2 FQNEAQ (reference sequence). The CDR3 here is CASSLVQGYTEAFF. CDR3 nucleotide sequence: TGTGCCAGCAGCTTAGTGCAGGGTTACACTGAAGCTTTCTTT.

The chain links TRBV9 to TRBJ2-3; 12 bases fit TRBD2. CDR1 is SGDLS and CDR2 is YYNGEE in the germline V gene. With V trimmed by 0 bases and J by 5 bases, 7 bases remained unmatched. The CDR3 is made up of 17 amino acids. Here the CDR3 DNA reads TGTGCCAGCAGCGTAGGACCTAGCGGGGGGGCCGGAGATACGCAGTATTTT. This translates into CASSVGPSGGAGDTQYF.

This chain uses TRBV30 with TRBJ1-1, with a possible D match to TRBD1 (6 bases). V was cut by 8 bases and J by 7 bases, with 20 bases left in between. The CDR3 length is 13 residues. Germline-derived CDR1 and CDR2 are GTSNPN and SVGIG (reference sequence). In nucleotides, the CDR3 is TGTGCCGGCCGCCGGGACACCGATTTTGAAGCTTTCTTT. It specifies CAGRRDTDFEAFF.

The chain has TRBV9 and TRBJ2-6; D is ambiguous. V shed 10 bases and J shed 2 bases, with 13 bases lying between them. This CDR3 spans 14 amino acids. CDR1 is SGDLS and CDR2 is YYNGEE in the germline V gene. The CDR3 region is CAPPLAPGANVLTF. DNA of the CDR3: TGTGCCCCCCCATTGGCCCCTGGGGCCAACGTCCTGACTTTC.

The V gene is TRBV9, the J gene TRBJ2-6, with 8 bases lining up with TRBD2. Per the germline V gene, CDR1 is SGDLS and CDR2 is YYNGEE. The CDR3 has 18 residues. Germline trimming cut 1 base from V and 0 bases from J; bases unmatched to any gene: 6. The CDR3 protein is CASSVHSGAYSGANVLTF. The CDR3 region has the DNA TGTGCCAGCAGCGTACATAGCGGGGCCTACTCTGGGGCCAACGTCCTGACTTTC.

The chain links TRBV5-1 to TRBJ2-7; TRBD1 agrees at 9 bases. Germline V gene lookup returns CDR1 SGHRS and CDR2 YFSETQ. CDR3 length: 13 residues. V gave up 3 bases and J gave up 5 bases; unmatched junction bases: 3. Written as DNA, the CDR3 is TGCGCCAGCAGCTACGGGGACAGGGACGAGCAGTACTTC. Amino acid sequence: CASSYGDRDEQYF.

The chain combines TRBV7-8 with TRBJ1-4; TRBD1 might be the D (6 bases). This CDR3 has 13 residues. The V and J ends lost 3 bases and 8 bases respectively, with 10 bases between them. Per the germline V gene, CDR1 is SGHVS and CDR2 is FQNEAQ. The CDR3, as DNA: TGTGCCAGCAGCTTCAGGGGCGAGGAAAAACTGTTTTTT. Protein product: CASSFRGEEKLFF.

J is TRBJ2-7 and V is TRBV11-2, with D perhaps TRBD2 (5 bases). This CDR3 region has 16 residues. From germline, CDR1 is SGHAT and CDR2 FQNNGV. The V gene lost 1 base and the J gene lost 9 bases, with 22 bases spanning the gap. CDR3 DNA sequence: TGTGCCAGCAGCTTAGTGGTAGGGAGCAATATAGCTCCGCAGTACTTC. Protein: CASSLVVGSNIAPQYF.

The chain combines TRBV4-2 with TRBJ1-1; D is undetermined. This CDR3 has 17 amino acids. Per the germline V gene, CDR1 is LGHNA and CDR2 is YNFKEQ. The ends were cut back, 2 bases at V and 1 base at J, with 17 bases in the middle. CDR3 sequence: CASSQSGGLVGNTEAFF. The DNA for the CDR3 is TGTGCCAGCAGCCAATCGGGTGGGTTGGTTGGGAACACTGAAGCTTTCTTT.

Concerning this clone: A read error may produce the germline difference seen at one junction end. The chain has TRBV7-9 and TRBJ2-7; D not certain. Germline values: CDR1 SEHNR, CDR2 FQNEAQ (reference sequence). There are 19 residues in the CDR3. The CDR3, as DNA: TGTTCCAGCAGCTTAGTTTCGCGGATTTTGAACGCAGCCCCTTACGAGCAGTACTTC. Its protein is CSSSLVSRILNAAPYEQYF.

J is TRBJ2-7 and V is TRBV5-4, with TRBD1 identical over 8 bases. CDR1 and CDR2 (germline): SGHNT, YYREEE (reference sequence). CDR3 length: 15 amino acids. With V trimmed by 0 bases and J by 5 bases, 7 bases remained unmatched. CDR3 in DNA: TGTGCCAGCAGCTTGGTAGGGACAGGAGTCCACGAGCAGTACTTC. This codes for CASSLVGTGVHEQYF. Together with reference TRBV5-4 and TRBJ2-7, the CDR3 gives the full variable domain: ETGVTQSPTHLIKTRGQQVTLRCSSQSGHNTVSWYQQALGQGPQFIFQYYREEENGRGNFPPRFSGLQFPNYSSELNVNALELDDSALYLCASSLVGTGVHEQYFGPGTRLTVT.

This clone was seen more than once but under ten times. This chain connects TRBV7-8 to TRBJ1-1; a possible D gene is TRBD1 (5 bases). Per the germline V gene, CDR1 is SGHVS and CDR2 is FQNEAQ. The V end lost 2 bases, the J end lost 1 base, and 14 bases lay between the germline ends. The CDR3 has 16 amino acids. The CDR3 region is CASSLSRVWRNTEAFF. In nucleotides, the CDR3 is TGTGCCAGCAGCTTAAGCAGGGTTTGGAGGAACACTGAAGCTTTCTTT.

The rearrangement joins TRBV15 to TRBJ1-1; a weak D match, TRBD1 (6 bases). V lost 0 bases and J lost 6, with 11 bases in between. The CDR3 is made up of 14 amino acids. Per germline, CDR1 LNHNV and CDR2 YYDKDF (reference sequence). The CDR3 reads CATSRDRGHAEAFF. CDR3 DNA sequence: TGTGCCACCAGCAGAGACAGGGGTCACGCTGAAGCTTTCTTT.

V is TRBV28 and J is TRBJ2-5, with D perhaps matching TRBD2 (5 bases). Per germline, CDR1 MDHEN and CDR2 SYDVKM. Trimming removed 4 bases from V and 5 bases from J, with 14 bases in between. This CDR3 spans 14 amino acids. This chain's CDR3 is CASSSFGLRETQYF. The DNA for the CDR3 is TGTGCCAGCAGTTCCTTCGGACTGAGGGAGACCCAGTACTTC.

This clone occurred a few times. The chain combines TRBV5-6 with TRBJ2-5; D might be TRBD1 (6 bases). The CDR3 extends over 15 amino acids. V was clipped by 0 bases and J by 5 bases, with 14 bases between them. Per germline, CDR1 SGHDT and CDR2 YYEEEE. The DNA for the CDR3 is TGTGCCAGCAGCTTGGATGGCAGGGGTGGCGAGACCCAGTACTTC. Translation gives CASSLDGRGGETQYF.

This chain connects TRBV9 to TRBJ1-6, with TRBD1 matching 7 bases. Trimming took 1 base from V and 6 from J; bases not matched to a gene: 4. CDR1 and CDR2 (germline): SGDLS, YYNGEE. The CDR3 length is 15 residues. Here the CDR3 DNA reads TGTGCCAGCAGCGTACGGGGACAGACTAATTCACCCCTCCACTTT. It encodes CASSVRGQTNSPLHF.

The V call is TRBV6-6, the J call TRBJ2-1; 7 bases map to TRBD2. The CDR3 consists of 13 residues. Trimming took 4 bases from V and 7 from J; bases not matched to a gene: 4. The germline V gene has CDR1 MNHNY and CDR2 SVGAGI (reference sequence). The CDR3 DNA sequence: TGTGCCAGCAGTTGGGGCGGGAGTAATGAGCAGTTCTTC. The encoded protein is CASSWGGSNEQFF.

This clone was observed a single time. Written as DNA, the CDR3 is TGTGCCAGCAGTTACAGGCAGGACAACTACGAGCAGTACTTC. Protein: CASSYRQDNYEQYF. The V gene is TRBV6-5, the J gene TRBJ2-5; tentative D call: TRBD1 (5 bases). TRBJ2-7 explains the end of the DNA better; the J call may be wrong. The CDR3 contains 14 residues. Germline loops: CDR1 MNHEY, CDR2 SVGAGI.

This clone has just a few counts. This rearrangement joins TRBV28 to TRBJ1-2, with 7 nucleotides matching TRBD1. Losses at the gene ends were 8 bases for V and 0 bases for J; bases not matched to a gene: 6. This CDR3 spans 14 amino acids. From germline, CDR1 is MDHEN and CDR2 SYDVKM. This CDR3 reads CASGSGGSNYGYTF. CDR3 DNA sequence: TGTGCCAGCGGGTCAGGGGGATCTAACTATGGCTACACCTTC.